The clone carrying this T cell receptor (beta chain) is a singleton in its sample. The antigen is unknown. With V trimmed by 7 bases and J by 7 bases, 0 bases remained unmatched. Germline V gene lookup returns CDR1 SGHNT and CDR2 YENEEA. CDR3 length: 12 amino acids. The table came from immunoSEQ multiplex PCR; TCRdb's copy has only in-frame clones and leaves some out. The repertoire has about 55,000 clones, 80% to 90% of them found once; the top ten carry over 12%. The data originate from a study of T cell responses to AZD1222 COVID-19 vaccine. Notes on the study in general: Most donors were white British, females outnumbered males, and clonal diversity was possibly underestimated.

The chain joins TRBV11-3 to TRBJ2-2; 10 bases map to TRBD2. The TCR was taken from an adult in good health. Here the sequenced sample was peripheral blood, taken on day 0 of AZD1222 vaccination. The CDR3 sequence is CASTSGGGELFF. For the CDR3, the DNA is TGTGCCAGCACTAGCGGGGGCGGGGAGCTGTTTTTT.